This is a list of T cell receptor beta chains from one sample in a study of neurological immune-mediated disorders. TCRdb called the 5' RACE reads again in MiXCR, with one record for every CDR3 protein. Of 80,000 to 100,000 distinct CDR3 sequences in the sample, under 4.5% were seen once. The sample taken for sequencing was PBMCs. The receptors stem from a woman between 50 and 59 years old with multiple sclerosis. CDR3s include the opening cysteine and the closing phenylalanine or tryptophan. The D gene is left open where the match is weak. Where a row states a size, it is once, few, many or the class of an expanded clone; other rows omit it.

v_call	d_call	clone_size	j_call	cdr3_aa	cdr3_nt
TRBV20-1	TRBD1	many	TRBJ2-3	CSARDQDRFTDTQYF	TGCAGTGCTAGAGATCAGGACAGGTTCACAGATACGCAGTATTTT
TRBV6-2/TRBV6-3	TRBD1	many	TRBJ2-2	CASSYHGTGHTGELFF	TGTGCCAGCAGTTATCATGGGACAGGCCACACCGGGGAGCTGTTTTTT
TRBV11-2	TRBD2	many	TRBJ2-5	CASSFVGGWAQETQYF	TGTGCCAGCAGCTTTGTCGGGGGGTGGGCCCAAGAGACCCAGTACTTC
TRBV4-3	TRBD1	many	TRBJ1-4	CASSLHSRGIGEKLFF	TGCGCCAGCAGCCTCCACAGCAGGGGGATAGGTGAAAAACTGTTTTTT
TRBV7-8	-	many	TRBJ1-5	CASSGQLNQPQHF	TGTGCCAGCAGCGGACAGTTAAATCAGCCCCAGCATTTT
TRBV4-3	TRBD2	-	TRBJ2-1	CASSQDILAVYNEQFF	TGCGCCAGCAGCCAAGATATCCTAGCGGTCTACAATGAGCAGTTCTTC
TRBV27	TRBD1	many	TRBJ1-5	CASSLFAGGTGHQPQHF	TGTGCCAGCAGTTTATTTGCGGGAGGGACAGGACATCAGCCCCAGCATTTT
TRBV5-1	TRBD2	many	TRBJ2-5	CASIPSGALETQYF	TGCGCCAGCATCCCTAGCGGGGCTTTAGAGACCCAGTACTTC
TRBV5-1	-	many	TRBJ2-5	CASSLSAQIDQETQYF	TGCGCCAGCAGCCTGTCAGCCCAGATAGACCAAGAGACCCAGTACTTC
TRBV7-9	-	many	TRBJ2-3	CASSLLSWPLEGFADTQYF	TGTGCCAGCAGCTTGCTTAGTTGGCCCCTTGAGGGGTTCGCAGATACGCAGTATTTT
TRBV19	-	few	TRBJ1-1	CATYSGRIGRPTEAFF	TGTGCCACCTATTCCGGAAGGATCGGCAGGCCGACTGAAGCTTTCTTT
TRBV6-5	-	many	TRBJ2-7	CASSAGPEYEQYF	TGTGCCAGCTCAGCAGGGCCCGAATACGAGCAGTACTTC
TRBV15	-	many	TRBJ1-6	CAARESNDSPLHF	TGTGCCGCCAGGGAGTCCAACGATTCACCCCTCCACTTT
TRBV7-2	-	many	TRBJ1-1	CASSPDILEAFF	TGTGCCAGCAGCCCGGATATCCTTGAAGCTTTCTTT
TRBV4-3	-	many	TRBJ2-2	CASSPWTAKLANTGELFF	TGCGCCAGCAGCCCCTGGACTGCTAAATTAGCGAACACCGGGGAGCTGTTTTTT
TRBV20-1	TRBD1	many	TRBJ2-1	CSAWGQGANNEQFF	TGCAGTGCTTGGGGACAGGGGGCCAACAATGAGCAGTTCTTC
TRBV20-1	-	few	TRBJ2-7	CSAPGQEGYEQYF	TGCAGTGCTCCCGGTCAGGAGGGCTACGAGCAGTACTTC
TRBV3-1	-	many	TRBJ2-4	CASSQGGVAKNIQYF	TGTGCCAGCAGCCAAGGCGGGGTAGCCAAAAACATTCAGTACTTC
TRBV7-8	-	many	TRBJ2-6	CASSPAGWAGGASGANVLTF	TGTGCCAGCAGCCCAGCGGGTTGGGCAGGGGGAGCCTCTGGGGCCAACGTCCTGACTTTC
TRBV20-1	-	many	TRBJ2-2	CSARLFGGHLYGELFF	TGCAGTGCTAGATTATTCGGGGGGCATCTGTACGGGGAGCTGTTTTTT
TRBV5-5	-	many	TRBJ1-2	CASSLVLQGGHGYTF	TGTGCCAGCAGCTTGGTGTTACAGGGTGGACATGGCTACACCTTC
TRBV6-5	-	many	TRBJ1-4	CASSYSTGSNEKLFF	TGTGCCAGCAGTTACTCGACGGGAAGTAATGAAAAACTGTTTTTT
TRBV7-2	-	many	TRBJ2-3	CASSLGPSTDTQYF	TGTGCCAGCAGCTTGGGTCCCAGCACAGATACGCAGTATTTT
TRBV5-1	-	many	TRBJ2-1	CASSPQGILNEQFF	TGCGCCAGCAGCCCCCAGGGTATCCTGAATGAGCAGTTCTTC
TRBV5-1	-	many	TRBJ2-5	CASSVRGVGLETQYF	TGCGCCAGCAGCGTACGCGGGGTTGGATTGGAGACCCAGTACTTC
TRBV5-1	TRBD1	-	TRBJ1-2	CASSLGQGGSWGYTF	TGCGCCAGCAGCCTGGGACAGGGGGGTTCTTGGGGCTACACCTTC
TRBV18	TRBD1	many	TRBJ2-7	CASSPGASGGSEQYF	TGTGCCAGCTCACCAGGCGCGTCAGGGGGCAGCGAGCAGTACTTC
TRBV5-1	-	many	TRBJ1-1	CASSSGQPNTEAFF	TGCGCCAGCAGCTCGGGCCAACCCAACACTGAAGCTTTCTTT
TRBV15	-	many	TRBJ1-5	CATSQGYSNQPQHF	TGTGCCACCAGTCAAGGGTACAGCAATCAGCCCCAGCATTTT
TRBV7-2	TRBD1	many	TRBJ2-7	CASSATGTGHYEQYF	TGTGCCAGCAGCGCAACCGGGACAGGGCACTACGAGCAGTACTTC
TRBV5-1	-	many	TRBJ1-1	CASRNGNTEAFF	TGCGCCAGCAGAAACGGGAACACTGAAGCTTTCTTT
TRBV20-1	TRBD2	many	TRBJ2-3	CSAITLMRLAGGSPSTDTQYF	TGCAGTGCTATAACCCTTATGAGACTAGCGGGAGGAAGCCCTAGCACAGATACGCAGTATTTT
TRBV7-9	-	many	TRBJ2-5	CASSSRTNRETQYF	TGTGCCAGCAGCTCCAGGACAAATCGTGAGACCCAGTACTTC
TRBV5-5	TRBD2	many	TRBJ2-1	CASSQSGGVYNEQFF	TGTGCCAGCAGCCAAAGCGGGGGGGTCTACAATGAGCAGTTCTTC
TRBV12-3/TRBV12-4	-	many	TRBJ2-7	CASSSQGSSYEQYF	TGTGCCAGCAGTTCTCAGGGGAGCTCCTACGAGCAGTACTTC
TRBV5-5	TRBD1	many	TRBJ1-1	CASSRDRINTEAFF	TGTGCCAGCAGCCGGGACAGGATAAACACTGAAGCTTTCTTT
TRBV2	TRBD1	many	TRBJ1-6	CASSYRGRENNSPLHF	TGTGCCAGCAGTTACAGGGGGCGAGAGAATAATTCACCCCTCCACTTT
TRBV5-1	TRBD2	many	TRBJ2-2	CASSLVGAGVTGELFF	TGCGCCAGCAGCCTGGTGGGAGCGGGGGTTACCGGGGAGCTGTTTTTT
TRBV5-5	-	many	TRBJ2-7	CASSIQTATYEQYF	TGTGCCAGCAGCATACAGACGGCAACCTACGAGCAGTACTTC
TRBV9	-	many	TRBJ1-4	CASSVHIATNEKLFF	TGTGCCAGCAGCGTTCACATTGCAACTAATGAAAAACTGTTTTTT
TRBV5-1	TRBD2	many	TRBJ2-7	CASSLSGGVHEQYF	TGCGCCAGCAGCTTGTCGGGGGGGGTCCACGAGCAGTACTTC
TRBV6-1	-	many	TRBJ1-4	CASSDSPLGGKLFF	TGTGCCAGCAGTGATTCTCCATTGGGAGGAAAACTGTTTTTT
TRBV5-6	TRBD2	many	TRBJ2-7	CASRYGGGDYEQYF	TGTGCCAGCAGGTACGGGGGGGGCGACTACGAGCAGTACTTC
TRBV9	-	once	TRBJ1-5	CASSVGVKDQPQNF	TGTGCCAGCAGCGTAGGCGTAAAGGATCAGCCCCAGAATTTT
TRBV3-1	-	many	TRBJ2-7	CASSQVAGNSYEQYF	TGTGCCAGCAGCCAAGTGGCAGGCAACTCCTACGAGCAGTACTTC
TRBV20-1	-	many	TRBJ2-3	CSASSYGEGTDTQYF	TGCAGTGCTAGTTCTTATGGTGAAGGCACAGATACGCAGTATTTT
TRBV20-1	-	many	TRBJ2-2	CSARHRGADTGELFF	TGCAGTGCTAGGCATCGGGGGGCGGATACCGGGGAGCTGTTTTTT
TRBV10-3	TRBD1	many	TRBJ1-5	CAISESRGGRQPQHF	TGTGCCATCAGTGAGTCGAGAGGGGGCAGGCAGCCCCAGCATTTT
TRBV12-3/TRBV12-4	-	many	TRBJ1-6	CASTPGRTFNSPLHF	TGTGCCAGCACTCCCGGGCGTACATTTAATTCACCCCTCCACTTT
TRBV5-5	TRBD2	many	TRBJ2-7	CASSLSLAGNEQYF	TGTGCCAGCAGCTTATCACTAGCGGGGAACGAGCAGTACTTC
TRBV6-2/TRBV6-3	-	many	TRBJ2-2	CASSYRGYTGELFF	TGTGCCAGCAGTTACCGGGGGTATACCGGGGAGCTGTTTTTT
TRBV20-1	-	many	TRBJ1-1	CSALQGTVNTEAFF	TGCAGTGCTCTTCAGGGGACTGTGAACACTGAAGCTTTCTTT